Listed below are T cell receptor beta chains from one sample, sequenced in a study of T cell changes during pregnancy in multiple sclerosis. Profiled with immunoSEQ multiplex PCR; TCRdb holds only in-frame clones, not every one. The sample has under 35,000 clones; about 85% are singletons. The sequences come from CD8+ T cells from peripheral blood mononuclear cells, collected after pregnancy. These TCRs come from a female donor with multiple sclerosis, enrolled in a pregnancy study. Each CDR3 is given with its conserved first and last residue. Fields, in order: V gene, D gene, J gene, clone size, CDR3 protein, CDR3 DNA. A D gene is named only where the DNA matches it firmly. Clone size, where shown, is once, few, many, or a class for clones that have expanded.

v_gene: TRBV7-9; d_gene: .; j_gene: TRBJ2-5; abundance: .; CDR3aa: CASSLGGRGRSETQYF; CDR3nt: TGTGCCAGCAGCTTAGGTGGGCGGGGCCGCTCGGAGACCCAGTACTTC
v_gene: TRBV23-1; d_gene: .; j_gene: TRBJ1-3; abundance: .; CDR3aa: CASSQVGGVRGNTIYF; CDR3nt: TGCGCCAGCAGTCAAGTCGGGGGGGTTCGTGGAAACACCATATATTTT
v_gene: TRBV14; d_gene: .; j_gene: TRBJ1-1; abundance: .; CDR3aa: CASSQVLNTEAFF; CDR3nt: TGTGCCAGCAGTCAGGTGTTGAACACTGAAGCTTTCTTT
v_gene: TRBV18; d_gene: TRBD1; j_gene: TRBJ1-1; abundance: .; CDR3aa: CASSSRQGNTEAFF; CDR3nt: TGTGCCAGCTCATCCCGACAGGGGAACACTGAAGCTTTCTTT
v_gene: TRBV5-4; d_gene: .; j_gene: TRBJ2-7; abundance: .; CDR3aa: CAFAEGGLAYEQYF; CDR3nt: TGTGCCTTCGCGGAGGGTGGTCTCGCCTACGAGCAGTACTTC
v_gene: TRBV4-3; d_gene: .; j_gene: TRBJ1-2; abundance: .; CDR3aa: CASSGGPIQGGYTF; CDR3nt: TGCGCCAGCAGCGGTGGGCCGATCCAGGGTGGCTACACCTTC
v_gene: TRBV7-2; d_gene: .; j_gene: TRBJ1-1; abundance: .; CDR3aa: CASSPRFLNTEAFF; CDR3nt: TGTGCCAGCAGCCCCCGTTTTCTGAACACTGAAGCTTTCTTT
v_gene: TRBV7-9; d_gene: .; j_gene: TRBJ1-1; abundance: .; CDR3aa: CASSFQTVTNTEAFF; CDR3nt: TGTGCCAGCAGCTTCCAGACAGTAACGAACACTGAAGCTTTCTTT
v_gene: TRBV27; d_gene: .; j_gene: TRBJ1-1; abundance: .; CDR3aa: CASSPAGVRVTEAFF; CDR3nt: TGTGCCAGCAGCCCCGCGGGGGTTCGTGTCACTGAAGCTTTCTTT
v_gene: TRBV30; d_gene: TRBD1; j_gene: TRBJ1-2; abundance: .; CDR3aa: CAWSVWGQGTYGYTF; CDR3nt: TGTGCCTGGAGTGTATGGGGACAGGGGACCTATGGCTACACCTTC
v_gene: TRBV10-3; d_gene: .; j_gene: TRBJ1-2; abundance: .; CDR3aa: CASGRDGYNGYTF; CDR3nt: TGTGCCTCTGGGCGGGACGGATACAATGGCTACACCTTC
v_gene: TRBV6-1; d_gene: TRBD1; j_gene: TRBJ2-2; abundance: few; CDR3aa: CASNPGTGDTGELFF; CDR3nt: TGTGCCAGCAATCCCGGGACAGGGGACACCGGGGAGCTGTTTTTT
v_gene: TRBV29-1; d_gene: TRBD1; j_gene: TRBJ2-5; abundance: few; CDR3aa: CSVEGQGAWLETQYF; CDR3nt: TGCAGCGTTGAAGGGCAGGGGGCTTGGTTGGAGACCCAGTACTTC
v_gene: TRBV29-1; d_gene: TRBD2; j_gene: TRBJ2-7; abundance: .; CDR3aa: CSVFGGEGYEQYF; CDR3nt: TGCAGCGTTTTCGGGGGGGAAGGTTACGAGCAGTACTTC
v_gene: TRBV7-9; d_gene: TRBD1; j_gene: TRBJ2-7; abundance: .; CDR3aa: CASSRQGASYEQYF; CDR3nt: TGTGCCAGCAGTCGACAGGGGGCGAGCTACGAGCAGTACTTC
v_gene: TRBV5-1; d_gene: TRBD2; j_gene: TRBJ2-3; abundance: medium-sized; CDR3aa: CASSRTSGGPGDTQYF; CDR3nt: TGCGCCAGCAGCCGGACTAGCGGGGGGCCAGGGGATACGCAGTATTTT
v_gene: TRBV5-5; d_gene: TRBD1; j_gene: TRBJ1-4; abundance: .; CDR3aa: CASSHRLAHGTVEKLFF; CDR3nt: TGTGCCAGCAGCCACCGGCTGGCCCACGGGACAGTTGAAAAACTGTTTTTT
v_gene: TRBV6-5; d_gene: TRBD1; j_gene: TRBJ2-2; abundance: .; CDR3aa: CASSYDLGGGGELFF; CDR3nt: TGTGCCAGCAGTTATGATCTAGGGGGCGGCGGGGAGCTGTTTTTT
v_gene: TRBV7-8; d_gene: .; j_gene: TRBJ1-6; abundance: .; CDR3aa: CASTSDRAGANSPLHF; CDR3nt: TGTGCCAGCACCTCGGATAGGGCAGGGGCCAATTCACCCCTCCACTTT
v_gene: TRBV6-6; d_gene: TRBD1; j_gene: TRBJ1-4; abundance: .; CDR3aa: CASSEGARNEKLFF; CDR3nt: TGTGCCAGCAGTGAGGGGGCGCGTAATGAAAAACTGTTTTTT
v_gene: TRBV6-6; d_gene: .; j_gene: TRBJ1-1; abundance: once; CDR3aa: CASSPDWENTEAFF; CDR3nt: TGTGCCAGCAGCCCGGACTGGGAGAACACTGAAGCTTTCTTT
v_gene: TRBV13; d_gene: TRBD1; j_gene: TRBJ1-2; abundance: .; CDR3aa: CASSPPTGTGDYGYTF; CDR3nt: TGTGCCAGCAGCCCTCCAACCGGGACAGGGGACTATGGCTACACCTTC
v_gene: TRBV27; d_gene: TRBD1; j_gene: TRBJ2-1; abundance: .; CDR3aa: CASTLIGTDDNEQFF; CDR3nt: TGTGCCAGCACTCTGATCGGGACAGACGACAATGAGCAGTTCTTC
v_gene: TRBV5-5; d_gene: .; j_gene: TRBJ2-3; abundance: few; CDR3aa: CASSFSVEDTQYF; CDR3nt: TGTGCCAGCAGCTTTAGTGTTGAAGATACGCAGTATTTT